The rows below give T cell receptor beta chains drawn from one sample of a study of persistence of HIV-infected CD4 T cells. No antigens are known for them. Clones were sequenced by immunoSEQ multiplex PCR, and TCRdb holds only the in-frame ones, with some missing. The table shows roughly 43,000 clones, with 89% occurring only once. This material consisted of CD4+ T cells sorted from PBMCs after approximately 18-hour stimulation, taken from a patient who received antiretroviral therapy. The source is an adult man with HIV who was CMV-seropositive. The CDR3 runs from the conserved cysteine through the conserved F or W. The order of the fields is clone size, V gene, D gene, J gene, CDR3 protein, CDR3 DNA. D genes are given only for firm matches. Clone size, where shown, is once, few, many, or a class for clones that have expanded.

abundance: once; v_gene: TRBV5-4; d_gene: TRBD1; j_gene: TRBJ2-1; CDR3aa: CASSRWTGLTWDNEQFF; CDR3nt: TGTGCCAGCAGCCGATGGACAGGGCTAACCTGGGACAATGAGCAGTTCTTC
abundance: -; v_gene: TRBV3-1/TRBV3-2; d_gene: TRBD2; j_gene: TRBJ2-4; CDR3aa: CASSQREGKNIQYF; CDR3nt: TGTGCCAGCAGCCAGCGGGAGGGTAAAAACATTCAGTACTTC
abundance: -; v_gene: TRBV24-1; d_gene: -; j_gene: TRBJ2-1; CDR3aa: CATSDLGFGGNEQFF; CDR3nt: TGTGCCACCAGTGATTTGGGGTTTGGGGGCAATGAGCAGTTCTTC
abundance: -; v_gene: TRBV2; d_gene: -; j_gene: TRBJ1-1; CDR3aa: CASSIQERGTEAFF; CDR3nt: TGTGCCAGCAGTATACAGGAAAGGGGCACTGAAGCTTTCTTT
abundance: -; v_gene: TRBV2; d_gene: TRBD1; j_gene: TRBJ1-5; CDR3aa: CASSEWDSFSPQHF; CDR3nt: TGTGCCAGCAGTGAATGGGACAGTTTCTCGCCCCAGCATTTT
abundance: -; v_gene: TRBV10-1; d_gene: TRBD1; j_gene: TRBJ2-7; CDR3aa: CASSEGQGAQGEQYF; CDR3nt: TGCGCCAGCAGTGAGGGACAGGGGGCGCAGGGCGAGCAGTACTTC
abundance: -; v_gene: TRBV6-5; d_gene: -; j_gene: TRBJ1-4; CDR3aa: CASSYGGATNEKLFF; CDR3nt: TGTGCCAGCAGTTACGGGGGGGCAACTAATGAAAAACTGTTTTTT
abundance: -; v_gene: TRBV19; d_gene: -; j_gene: TRBJ1-5; CDR3aa: CASSIWTAGSNQPQHF; CDR3nt: TGTGCCAGTAGTATATGGACAGCCGGTAGCAATCAGCCCCAGCATTTT
abundance: -; v_gene: TRBV6-1; d_gene: -; j_gene: TRBJ2-1; CDR3aa: CASSEISTYSYNEQFF; CDR3nt: TGTGCCAGCAGTGAGATTTCGACTTACTCCTACAATGAGCAGTTCTTC
abundance: -; v_gene: TRBV2; d_gene: TRBD1; j_gene: TRBJ2-7; CDR3aa: CASSEKGAHEQYF; CDR3nt: TGTGCCAGCAGTGAAAAGGGGGCACACGAGCAGTACTTC
abundance: once; v_gene: TRBV2; d_gene: -; j_gene: TRBJ1-1; CDR3aa: CASSEWRSRTEAFF; CDR3nt: TGTGCCAGCAGTGAATGGAGGTCGCGCACTGAAGCTTTCTTT
abundance: -; v_gene: TRBV11-2; d_gene: -; j_gene: TRBJ2-7; CDR3aa: CASSFSRAYEQYF; CDR3nt: TGTGCCAGCAGCTTTAGTAGGGCATACGAGCAGTACTTC
abundance: -; v_gene: TRBV5-6; d_gene: TRBD1; j_gene: TRBJ1-4; CDR3aa: CASSLQGGAEEKLFF; CDR3nt: TGTGCCAGCAGCCTTCAGGGGGGCGCCGAAGAAAAACTGTTTTTT
abundance: few; v_gene: TRBV10-2; d_gene: -; j_gene: TRBJ1-5; CDR3aa: CASRRAGERQPQHF; CDR3nt: TGCGCCAGCAGAAGGGCAGGGGAACGCCAGCCCCAGCATTTT
abundance: -; v_gene: TRBV5-1; d_gene: -; j_gene: TRBJ2-1; CDR3aa: CASSLYLGQGPYNEQFF; CDR3nt: TGCGCCAGCAGCTTGTATCTCGGGCAGGGACCCTACAATGAGCAGTTCTTC
abundance: -; v_gene: TRBV28; d_gene: -; j_gene: TRBJ2-2; CDR3aa: CASSFRIPRGTGELFF; CDR3nt: TGTGCCAGCAGTTTCCGGATCCCCCGGGGCACCGGGGAGCTGTTTTTT
abundance: few; v_gene: TRBV7-3; d_gene: TRBD1; j_gene: TRBJ1-1; CDR3aa: CASSLRTGGIAEAFF; CDR3nt: TGTGCCAGCAGCCTTCGGACAGGGGGAATAGCTGAAGCTTTCTTT
abundance: -; v_gene: TRBV9; d_gene: TRBD1; j_gene: TRBJ2-3; CDR3aa: CASSVGTGGPYTDTQYF; CDR3nt: TGTGCCAGCAGCGTAGGAACAGGGGGGCCTTACACAGATACGCAGTATTTT
abundance: -; v_gene: TRBV28; d_gene: -; j_gene: TRBJ2-6; CDR3aa: CASSSPAEISGANVLTF; CDR3nt: TGTGCCAGCAGTAGCCCGGCTGAGATCTCTGGGGCCAACGTCCTGACTTTC
abundance: -; v_gene: TRBV12-2; d_gene: -; j_gene: TRBJ1-4; CDR3aa: CASRLATPRAVGEKLFF; CDR3nt: TGTGCAAGTCGCTTAGCCACCCCGAGGGCGGTCGGGGAAAAACTGTTTTTT
abundance: few; v_gene: TRBV10-1; d_gene: TRBD1; j_gene: TRBJ2-3; CDR3aa: CASSELPRTGRTDTQYF; CDR3nt: TGCGCCAGCAGTGAACTCCCCAGGACAGGCCGCACAGATACGCAGTATTTT
abundance: -; v_gene: TRBV27; d_gene: -; j_gene: TRBJ2-7; CDR3aa: CASSLRAAYEQYF; CDR3nt: TGTGCCAGCAGTTTACGAGCGGCCTACGAGCAGTACTTC
abundance: -; v_gene: TRBV6-5; d_gene: -; j_gene: TRBJ1-4; CDR3aa: CASSYHGLNEKLFF; CDR3nt: TGTGCCAGCAGTTACCATGGCCTTAATGAAAAACTGTTTTTT
abundance: -; v_gene: TRBV10-2; d_gene: -; j_gene: TRBJ2-1; CDR3aa: CASSPTSNEQFF; CDR3nt: TGCGCCAGCAGCCCCACTAGCAATGAGCAGTTCTTC
abundance: -; v_gene: TRBV7-8; d_gene: -; j_gene: TRBJ2-2; CDR3aa: CASSPNPGELFF; CDR3nt: TGTGCCAGCAGCCCTAATCCCGGGGAGCTGTTTTTT
abundance: -; v_gene: TRBV4-1; d_gene: TRBD1; j_gene: TRBJ2-7; CDR3aa: CASSSGTGGPPYEQYF; CDR3nt: TGCGCCAGCAGCTCCGGGACAGGGGGCCCGCCCTACGAGCAGTACTTC
abundance: -; v_gene: TRBV12-3/TRBV12-4; d_gene: -; j_gene: TRBJ2-7; CDR3aa: CASSFGSAEQYF; CDR3nt: TGTGCCAGCAGTTTCGGTAGCGCCGAGCAGTACTTC
abundance: -; v_gene: TRBV6-5; d_gene: -; j_gene: TRBJ1-5; CDR3aa: CASTPGLNQPQHF; CDR3nt: TGTGCCAGCACCCCGGGGCTCAATCAGCCCCAGCATTTT
abundance: -; v_gene: TRBV6-4; d_gene: TRBD2; j_gene: TRBJ2-1; CDR3aa: CASSPNRGGANEQFF; CDR3nt: TGTGCCAGCAGCCCAAATCGCGGGGGGGCCAATGAGCAGTTCTTC
abundance: -; v_gene: TRBV9; d_gene: -; j_gene: TRBJ1-2; CDR3aa: CASSDGGGVQGYTF; CDR3nt: TGTGCCAGCAGCGACGGCGGGGGGGTCCAAGGCTACACCTTC
abundance: -; v_gene: TRBV6-5; d_gene: TRBD2; j_gene: TRBJ2-1; CDR3aa: CASSYSWTSGYNEQFF; CDR3nt: TGTGCCAGCAGTTACTCTTGGACTAGCGGCTACAATGAGCAGTTCTTC
abundance: few; v_gene: TRBV12-5; d_gene: -; j_gene: TRBJ2-2; CDR3aa: CASGSGSNTGELFF; CDR3nt: TGTGCTAGTGGTTCCGGCAGTAACACCGGGGAGCTGTTTTTT
abundance: -; v_gene: TRBV19; d_gene: TRBD1; j_gene: TRBJ1-2; CDR3aa: CASSRGQGGYTF; CDR3nt: TGTGCCAGTAGTAGAGGACAGGGGGGCTACACCTTC
abundance: -; v_gene: TRBV28; d_gene: -; j_gene: TRBJ1-1; CDR3aa: CASRERAQAFF; CDR3nt: TGTGCCAGCCGAGAGAGGGCGCAGGCTTTCTTT
abundance: -; v_gene: TRBV28; d_gene: -; j_gene: TRBJ1-1; CDR3aa: CASSLGGRAEAFF; CDR3nt: TGTGCCAGCAGTTTAGGCGGACGGGCTGAAGCTTTCTTT
abundance: -; v_gene: TRBV6-5; d_gene: -; j_gene: TRBJ1-5; CDR3aa: CASSYSRGQPQHF; CDR3nt: TGTGCCAGCAGTTACTCGAGGGGTCAGCCCCAGCATTTT
abundance: -; v_gene: TRBV9; d_gene: -; j_gene: TRBJ1-5; CDR3aa: CASSVGDGNQPQHF; CDR3nt: TGTGCCAGCAGCGTAGGCGACGGGAATCAGCCCCAGCATTTT
abundance: -; v_gene: TRBV18; d_gene: -; j_gene: TRBJ1-1; CDR3aa: CASSPQDYTEAFF; CDR3nt: TGTGCCAGCTCACCACAGGATTACACTGAAGCTTTCTTT
abundance: once; v_gene: TRBV5-4; d_gene: -; j_gene: TRBJ2-3; CDR3aa: CASSRTLFSTDTQYF; CDR3nt: TGTGCCAGCAGCCGGACACTCTTTTCCACAGATACGCAGTATTTT
abundance: -; v_gene: TRBV28; d_gene: -; j_gene: TRBJ1-1; CDR3aa: CASRITGGTEAFF; CDR3nt: TGTGCCAGCAGGATAACAGGTGGGACTGAAGCTTTCTTT
abundance: -; v_gene: TRBV5-5; d_gene: TRBD2; j_gene: TRBJ2-3; CDR3aa: CASSFGVTSGYTSTDTQYF; CDR3nt: TGTGCCAGCAGCTTTGGGGTGACTAGCGGATATACTAGCACAGATACGCAGTATTTT
abundance: -; v_gene: TRBV28; d_gene: -; j_gene: TRBJ2-2; CDR3aa: CASSPSPRGPYTGELFF; CDR3nt: TGTGCCAGCAGCCCTTCCCCACGGGGGCCTTACACCGGGGAGCTGTTTTTT
abundance: -; v_gene: TRBV20-1; d_gene: -; j_gene: TRBJ1-2; CDR3aa: CSARVSYGYTF; CDR3nt: TGCAGTGCTAGAGTTTCTTATGGCTACACCTTC
abundance: -; v_gene: TRBV5-8; d_gene: TRBD1; j_gene: TRBJ1-5; CDR3aa: CASSGGQGANQPQHF; CDR3nt: TGTGCCAGCAGCGGGGGACAGGGGGCAAATCAGCCCCAGCATTTT
abundance: -; v_gene: TRBV9; d_gene: TRBD1; j_gene: TRBJ2-1; CDR3aa: CASSVEGQVYNEQFF; CDR3nt: TGTGCCAGCAGCGTAGAAGGACAGGTCTACAATGAGCAGTTCTTC
abundance: -; v_gene: TRBV2; d_gene: -; j_gene: TRBJ1-2; CDR3aa: CASSDLTNYGYTF; CDR3nt: TGTGCCAGCAGTGATCTAACTAACTATGGCTACACCTTC
abundance: -; v_gene: TRBV5-4; d_gene: TRBD1; j_gene: TRBJ2-7; CDR3aa: CASSLVPGGEQYF; CDR3nt: TGTGCCAGCAGCTTGGTTCCAGGGGGCGAACAGTACTTC
abundance: -; v_gene: TRBV6-1; d_gene: -; j_gene: TRBJ2-1; CDR3aa: CASSERGISIGEQFF; CDR3nt: TGTGCCAGCAGTGAACGGGGGATATCAATAGGTGAGCAGTTCTTC
abundance: -; v_gene: TRBV6-5; d_gene: -; j_gene: TRBJ1-6; CDR3aa: CASTEGGLRSPLHF; CDR3nt: TGTGCCAGCACCGAGGGGGGATTAAGATCACCCCTCCACTTT
abundance: -; v_gene: TRBV9; d_gene: -; j_gene: TRBJ1-2; CDR3aa: CASSAKGDYGYTF; CDR3nt: TGTGCCAGCAGTGCCAAGGGGGACTATGGCTACACCTTC
abundance: -; v_gene: TRBV21-1; d_gene: -; j_gene: TRBJ1-5; CDR3aa: CASSKGAAGGVHQPQHF; CDR3nt: TGTGCCAGCAGCAAAGGGGCGGCAGGGGGAGTTCATCAGCCCCAGCATTTT
abundance: -; v_gene: TRBV6-1; d_gene: -; j_gene: TRBJ2-7; CDR3aa: CASSDPGLVSYEQYF; CDR3nt: TGTGCCAGCAGTGACCCGGGGCTCGTCTCCTACGAGCAGTACTTC
abundance: -; v_gene: TRBV24-1; d_gene: TRBD1; j_gene: TRBJ2-3; CDR3aa: CATSDRDRASDTQYF; CDR3nt: TGTGCCACCAGTGACCGGGACAGGGCATCAGATACGCAGTATTTT
abundance: few; v_gene: TRBV7-9; d_gene: -; j_gene: TRBJ1-5; CDR3aa: CASSFGSEQPQHF; CDR3nt: TGTGCCAGCAGCTTTGGGTCGGAACAGCCCCAGCATTTT
abundance: few; v_gene: TRBV3-1/TRBV3-2; d_gene: -; j_gene: TRBJ1-2; CDR3aa: CASSQERPGRLNYGYTF; CDR3nt: TGTGCCAGCAGCCAAGAAAGGCCCGGGAGGTTAAACTATGGCTACACCTTC
abundance: -; v_gene: TRBV18; d_gene: -; j_gene: TRBJ1-1; CDR3aa: CASSPGPGVEAFF; CDR3nt: TGTGCCAGCTCACCAGGCCCAGGGGTCGAAGCTTTCTTT
abundance: few; v_gene: TRBV6-5; d_gene: -; j_gene: TRBJ2-2; CDR3aa: CASRDRSGGGELFF; CDR3nt: TGTGCCAGCAGAGACAGGTCCGGGGGCGGGGAGCTGTTTTTT